Below, 23 T cell receptor beta chains from the same sample are listed, as sequenced in a study of cytomegalovirus exposure and HLA in healthy donors. Using immunoSEQ multiplex PCR, the repertoire was profiled, and TCRdb retains in-frame clones only, with some absent. The sample lists 90,000 to 130,000 clones, 88% occurring once. The specimen sequenced was PBMCs. The origin of the receptors is a woman in her twenties or thirties in good health and CMV-seropositive.

The J gene is TRBJ1-2, the V gene TRBV13, with a possible D match to TRBD1 (5 bases). Trimming cost V 0 bases and J 3 bases, with 8 bases left between them. The CDR3 has 14 amino acids. Germline values: CDR1 PRHDT, CDR2 FYEKMQ (reference sequence). The CDR3 here is CASSLGTDHYGYTF. CDR3 bases: TGTGCCAGCAGCTTAGGGACAGACCACTATGGCTACACCTTC.

The chain carries TRBV19 and TRBJ2-1; 9 nucleotides match TRBD2. The J segment lost 0 bases and the V segment lost 6 bases, leaving 6 bases of the junction unmatched. This CDR3 is 16 amino acids long. In germline, CDR1 is LNHDA, CDR2 SQIVND (reference sequence). In DNA, the CDR3 is TGTGCCAGTAGGCGGGAGGGGCCCAGCTCCTACAATGAGCAGTTCTTC. Amino acid sequence: CASRREGPSSYNEQFF.

The chain employs TRBV7-3 and TRBJ2-1, with D possibly TRBD1 on 6 matching bases. Trimming stripped 5 bases from V and 2 bases from J, with 10 bases between. The CDR3 loop spans 14 amino acids. Germline CDR1 and CDR2: SGHTA and FQGTGA. CDR3 loop: CASSLGTPYNEQFF. The CDR3 bases are TGTGCCAGCAGCCTAGGGACACCCTACAATGAGCAGTTCTTC.

The V call is TRBV5-4, the J call TRBJ1-5; 9 bases agree with TRBD1. CDR1 and CDR2 (germline): SGHNT, YYREEE (reference sequence). V shed 0 bases and J 4 bases; nucleotides not matched to a gene: 17. The CDR3 is 20 amino acids. CDR3 amino acids: CASSLDGTGTARALNQPQHF. CDR3 in DNA: TGTGCCAGCAGCTTGGACGGGACAGGGACCGCGAGGGCCCTTAATCAGCCCCAGCATTTT. Looking up the rest from reference TRBV5-4 and TRBJ1-5 gives the full variable domain: ETGVTQSPTHLIKTRGQQVTLRCSSQSGHNTVSWYQQALGQGPQFIFQYYREEENGRGNFPPRFSGLQFPNYSSELNVNALELDDSALYLCASSLDGTGTARALNQPQHFGDGTRLSIL.

V gene TRBV5-6 combines with J gene TRBJ1-2; D remains ambiguous. The germline V and J ends were trimmed by 4 bases and 4 bases, with 17 bases remaining between them. The CDR3 extends over 15 amino acids. CDR1 and CDR2 (germline): SGHDT, YYEEEE. The CDR3 spells CASSPAGRGPYGYTF. The CDR3 DNA reads as TGTGCCAGCAGCCCAGCAGGACGGGGTCCCTATGGCTACACCTTC. Full variable domain (outside the CDR3, taken from reference TRBV5-6 and TRBJ1-2): DAGVTQSPTHLIKTRGQQVTLRCSPKSGHDTVSWYQQALGQGPQFIFQYYEEEERQRGNFPDRFSGHQFPNYSSELNVNALLLGDSALYLCASSPAGRGPYGYTFGSGTRLTVV.

The genes are TRBV6-5 and TRBJ1-1, with D unclear. Trimming shortened V by 2 bases and J by 0 bases, and 10 bases separated the two germline ends. The CDR3 has 15 residues. Germline V gene lookup returns CDR1 MNHEY and CDR2 SVGAGI. CDR3 residues: CASSYGGSLNTEAFF. CDR3 nucleotide sequence: TGTGCCAGCAGTTACGGAGGGTCACTGAACACTGAAGCTTTCTTT.

The genes are TRBV10-2 and TRBJ2-5, with a tentative D call TRBD1 (6 bases). The CDR3 has 13 residues. V was clipped by 1 base and J by 5 bases, with 8 bases between them. Germline V CDR1 and CDR2: WSHSY, SAAADI. CDR3 protein: CASSEYRAETQYF. CDR3 in DNA: TGCGCCAGCAGTGAGTACAGGGCGGAGACCCAGTACTTC.

J is TRBJ2-2 and V is TRBV6-1, with no clear D. The V end was cut by 6 bases, the J end by 7 bases, with 12 bases between. The germline V gene encodes CDR1 MNHNS and CDR2 SASEGT. The CDR3 has 13 residues. CDR3 in amino acids: CASSLSRHGELFF. The CDR3 coding sequence is TGTGCCAGCAGCCTCAGCAGACACGGGGAGCTGTTTTTT.

J is TRBJ2-6 and V is TRBV19, with D unresolved. CDR3 length equals 14 residues. Looked up from germline, CDR1 is LNHDA and CDR2 is SQIVND (reference sequence). V shed 4 bases and J shed 2 bases, with 6 bases lying between them. The CDR3 region has the DNA TGTGCCAGTAGTACCCAGGCTGGGGCCAACGTCCTGACTTTC. Translating it yields CASSTQAGANVLTF.

This rearrangement joins TRBV7-9 to TRBJ1-2; TRBD1 aligns across 7 bases. The CDR3 has 15 residues. Losses at the gene ends were 4 bases for V and 6 bases for J; bases not matched to a gene: 11. Per germline, CDR1 SEHNR and CDR2 FQNEAQ (reference sequence). This chain's CDR3 is CASSSWFDRADGYTF. Here the CDR3 DNA reads TGTGCCAGCAGCTCCTGGTTCGACAGGGCGGATGGCTACACCTTC.

The V call is TRBV2, the J call TRBJ2-3; possibly TRBD1 for D (6 bases). V was pared by 6 bases and J by 11 bases, with 18 bases between. CDR1 SNHLY and CDR2 FYNNEI come from the germline V gene. The CDR3 totals 13 residues. The CDR3 is CASRDTNRVEQYF. CDR3 DNA: TGTGCCAGCAGGGACACCAACAGGGTGGAGCAGTATTTT. The whole variable domain, remainder taken from reference TRBV2 and TRBJ2-3, is EPEVTQTPSHQVTQMGQEVILRCVPISNHLYFYWYRQILGQKVEFLVSFYNNEISEKSEIFDDQFSVERPDGSNFTLKIRSTKLEDSAMYFCASRDTNRVEQYFGPGTRLTVL.

The CDR3 bases are TGCAGCGTTCGGACTAGCGGGTTTGGTAACTACGAGCAGTACTTC. Amino acids: CSVRTSGFGNYEQYF. The chain couples TRBV29-1 to TRBJ2-7; 11 positions match TRBD2. Germline trimming cut 5 bases from V and 3 bases from J; bases unmatched to any gene: 9. The CDR3 has 15 amino acids. Germline values: CDR1 SQVTM, CDR2 ANQGSEA.

This rearrangement joins TRBV5-1 to TRBJ2-1; 11 bases are a match to TRBD1. CDR1 SGHRS and CDR2 YFSETQ come from the germline V gene. The V and J ends lost 4 bases and 3 bases, in that order; junction bases with no gene match: 6. This CDR3 spans 16 amino acids. The DNA for the CDR3 is TGCGCCAGCAGCCCCGAGGGACAGGGGGTCTACAATGAGCAGTTCTTC. Its protein product is CASSPEGQGVYNEQFF.

The chain combines TRBV10-2 with TRBJ2-1; a weak D match, TRBD2 (7 bases). The CDR3 is made up of 20 amino acids. The V gene's germline CDR1 is WSHSY and CDR2 SAAADI. V gave up 5 bases and J gave up 0 bases, with 26 bases separating them. CDR3: CASSSTVPVGGALSYNEQFF. DNA for the CDR3: TGCGCCAGCAGTTCTACAGTCCCCGTTGGGGGGGCACTCTCCTACAATGAGCAGTTCTTC.

The chain combines TRBV28 with TRBJ1-5; D uncertain. The V gene lost 4 bases and the J gene lost 8 bases, with 9 bases spanning the gap. Germline V CDR1 and CDR2: MDHEN, SYDVKM. This CDR3 spans 12 amino acids. The CDR3 DNA reads TGTGCCAGCAGTTCCGGGAGGGAGCCCCAGCATTTT. Protein sequence: CASSSGREPQHF. The entire variable domain, with the rest obtained from reference TRBV28 and TRBJ1-5, is as follows: DVKVTQSSRYLVKRTGEKVFLECVQDMDHENMFWYRQDPGLGLRLIYFSYDVKMKEKGDIPEGYSVSREKKERFSLILESASTNQTSMYLCASSSGREPQHFGDGTRLSIL.

The chain joins TRBV28 to TRBJ2-1; D gene uncertain. In germline, CDR1 is MDHEN, CDR2 SYDVKM. There are 14 residues in the CDR3. The V end lost 5 bases, the J end lost 7 bases, and 15 bases lay between the germline ends. The DNA for the CDR3 is TGTGCCAGCAGTCTCCCCCTCCCCGGGAATGAGCAGTTCTTC. Residues: CASSLPLPGNEQFF.

This rearrangement joins TRBV4-1 to TRBJ1-1, with 7 nucleotides matching TRBD1. The trim removed 4 bases at V and 8 bases at J, leaving 19 bases unmatched. The CDR3 covers 17 residues. Per the germline V gene, CDR1 is MGHRA and CDR2 is YSYEKL. CDR3 amino acids: CASSLHQDLHRGPEAFF. The CDR3 DNA sequence: TGCGCCAGCAGCCTGCATCAGGATCTCCACAGGGGCCCCGAAGCTTTCTTT.

V gene TRBV4-1 combines with J gene TRBJ1-6; D might be TRBD1 (6 bases). V gave up 3 bases and J gave up 7 bases, with 22 bases separating them. Germline CDR1 and CDR2: MGHRA and YSYEKL. The CDR3 extends over 18 amino acids. CDR3 loop: CASSHPLTGTPWNSPLHF. CDR3 sequence (DNA): TGCGCCAGCAGCCATCCCCTAACAGGGACCCCTTGGAATTCACCCCTCCACTTT.

The V call is TRBV6-6, the J call TRBJ1-2; TRBD1 matches 9 bases. The length of the CDR3 is 15 residues. V lost 4 bases and J lost 4; bases outside the gene matches: 7. CDR1 is MNHNY, CDR2 SVGAGI, per germline (reference sequence). CDR3 protein: CASSSSTQGAYGYTF. The CDR3 DNA reads as TGTGCCAGCAGTTCCAGCACACAGGGGGCCTATGGCTACACCTTC.

The V call is TRBV4-3, the J call TRBJ1-2, with D perhaps matching TRBD1 (6 bases). The CDR3 totals 14 residues. The germline gives CDR1 LGHNA, CDR2 YSLEER. V shed 0 bases and J shed 8 bases, with 13 bases lying between them. The CDR3 loop reads CASSQDAGVGGYTF. In nucleotides, the CDR3 is TGCGCCAGCAGCCAAGATGCAGGGGTAGGCGGCTACACCTTC.

The chain joins TRBV7-2 to TRBJ2-2; the D gene is possibly TRBD2 (6 bases). The CDR3 consists of 16 residues. Germline lookup yields CDR1 SGHTA and CDR2 FQGNSA. The V and J ends lost 5 bases and 6 bases respectively, with 19 bases between them. CDR3 sequence (DNA): TGTGCCAGCAGCCCGCCGGGGCTAGCGCGCGCCGGGGAGCTGTTTTTT. Its translation: CASSPPGLARAGELFF. Full variable domain (outside the CDR3, taken from reference TRBV7-2 and TRBJ2-2): GAGVSQSPSNKVTEKGKDVELRCDPISGHTALYWYRQSLGQGLEFLIYFQGNSAPDKSGLPSDRFSAERTGGSVSTLTIQRTQQEDSAVYLCASSPPGLARAGELFFGEGSRLTVL.

The chain carries TRBV5-1 and TRBJ2-5; 11 bases match TRBD1. Trimming removed 3 bases from V and 1 base from J; junction bases left unmatched: 2. The CDR3 totals 15 residues. Germline-derived CDR1 and CDR2 are SGHRS and YFSETQ. In DNA form, the CDR3 reads TGCGCCAGCAGCTCCGGGACAGGGGGCCAAGAGACCCAGTACTTC. Protein sequence: CASSSGTGGQETQYF. Full variable domain (outside the CDR3, taken from reference TRBV5-1 and TRBJ2-5): KAGVTQTPRYLIKTRGQQVTLSCSPISGHRSVSWYQQTPGQGLQFLFEYFSETQRNKGNFPGRFSGRQFSNSRSEMNVSTLELGDSALYLCASSSGTGGQETQYFGPGTRLLVL.

The chain uses TRBV5-1 and TRBJ2-7; 10 nucleotides match TRBD2. V was pared by 0 bases and J by 4 bases, with 7 bases of the junction left unmatched. CDR1 is SGHRS and CDR2 is YFSETQ in the germline V gene. The CDR3 runs to 16 residues. The CDR3 DNA sequence: TGCGCCAGCAGCTTGGATGAGCGGGGGGGCCAGTACGAGCAGTACTTC. It yields the protein CASSLDERGGQYEQYF.